This entry features one TCR beta chain sequence. This record belongs to a study of blood T cell repertoires in COVID-19. Authors' analysis steps: Estimated nucleated cell counts came from reference gene primer amplification. The method was immunoSEQ multiplex PCR; TCRdb's version includes in-frame clones alone and lacks a portion of them. From that table come the V and J calls and clone size; the DNA was used to work out D and trimming. The sample contains 100,000 to 120,000 clones, under 75% of which appear only once. The source is a woman aged 60-70 years with acute or convalescent COVID-19. The specimen sequenced was peripheral blood.

CDR3 bases: TGTGCCAGCAGCGTAGCCGACAGGGTGGGCTATGGCTACACCTTC. The encoded protein is CASSVADRVGYGYTF. The gene calls are TRBV9 and TRBJ1-2; 7 bases agree with TRBD1. The V gene end was trimmed by 0 bases and the J gene end by 4 bases; junction bases not matched to a gene: 6. The CDR3 consists of 15 residues. From germline, CDR1 is SGDLS and CDR2 YYNGEE. Drawing the rest from reference TRBV9 and TRBJ1-2, the complete variable domain is DSGVTQTPKHLITATGQRVTLRCSPRSGDLSVYWYQQSLDQGLQFLIQYYNGEERAKGNILERFSAQQFPDLHSELNLSSLELGDSALYFCASSVADRVGYGYTFGSGTRLTVV.